What follows are 12 T cell receptor beta chains derived from one specimen sequenced in a study of early T cells in non-severe SARS-CoV-2 infection. TCRdb re-derived calls from the 5' RACE reads in MiXCR, one entry per CDR3 protein. The sample shows about 36,000 distinct CDR3 sequences, 6% to 8.5% of them seen only once. The starting material was whole blood, obtained at baseline. The receptors originated from an adult who was a healthcare worker with PCR-confirmed SARS-CoV-2 infection or an uninfected control (not recorded which).

The chain links TRBV7-3 to TRBJ2-2; no clear D gene. Deletions cut 4 bases from V and 4 bases from J, with 4 bases between. Per germline, CDR1 SGHTA and CDR2 FQGTGA. CDR3 length: 12 amino acids. The CDR3 nucleotides are TGTGCCAGCAGCTCGAGCACCGGGGAGCTGTTTTTT. As protein: CASSSSTGELFF.

This clonotype was seen ten or more times. J is TRBJ1-5 and V is TRBV5-1; TRBD1 agrees at 8 bases. Trimming took 4 bases from V and 2 from J; bases not matched to a gene: 11. CDR1 SGHRS and CDR2 YFSETQ come from the germline V gene. The CDR3 length is 17 residues. The CDR3 sequence: CASSIYRGEAGNQPQHF. Here the CDR3 DNA reads TGCGCCAGCAGCATCTACAGGGGGGAGGCTGGCAATCAGCCCCAGCATTTT.

As DNA, the CDR3 is TGCGCCAGCAGCCAAGAGGACGGAGGCTCCTACGAGCAGTACTTC. Translation: CASSQEDGGSYEQYF. This chain uses TRBV4-1 with TRBJ2-7; weak D call: TRBD2 (5 bases). CDR3 size: 15 residues. The germline gives CDR1 MGHRA, CDR2 YSYEKL. The V end lost 0 bases, the J end lost 0 bases, and 9 bases lay between the germline ends.

In DNA form, the CDR3 reads TGCAGCGGGACCAGGGAGAACACCGGGGAGCTGTTTTTT. Translating it yields CSGTRENTGELFF. V and J are TRBV29-1 and TRBJ2-2, with a possible D match to TRBD1 (5 bases). V was shortened by 7 bases and J by 1 base, with 10 bases between the two germline ends. The germline V gene has CDR1 SQVTM and CDR2 ANQGSEA. CDR3 length: 13 residues.

In this sample, this clonotype turned up a few times. The rearrangement joins TRBV28 to TRBJ1-4; a possible D gene is TRBD1 (5 bases). Germline CDR1 is MDHEN and CDR2 is SYDVKM. V lost 2 bases to trimming and J lost 7 bases, with 11 bases between them. This CDR3 comprises 14 residues. The CDR3 bases are TGTGCCAGCAGTTTAGGTAACAGGCCTGAAAAACTGTTTTTT. It encodes CASSLGNRPEKLFF.

This chain uses TRBV30 with TRBJ2-7, with 12 bases matching TRBD2. Germline values: CDR1 GTSNPN, CDR2 SVGIG (reference sequence). The CDR3 contains 14 residues. The J segment lost 4 bases and the V segment lost 3 bases, leaving 4 bases of the junction unmatched. The CDR3 protein is CAWRGLAGGYEQYF. The CDR3 bases are TGTGCCTGGAGAGGGCTAGCGGGAGGGTACGAGCAGTACTTC.

This clonotype was seen ten or more times. V is TRBV5-1 and J is TRBJ2-3; 8 nucleotides align to TRBD1. The V and J ends lost 4 bases and 1 base, in that order; junction bases with no gene match: 8. Germline loops: CDR1 SGHRS, CDR2 YFSETQ. CDR3 size: 16 residues. For the CDR3, the DNA is TGCGCCAGCAGCCTCAGGGGGCGAGTGGGCACAGATACGCAGTATTTT. Its translation is CASSLRGRVGTDTQYF.

This clonotype was seen at least ten times. The V and J genes are TRBV30 and TRBJ1-1; D is uncertain. Germline lookup yields CDR1 GTSNPN and CDR2 SVGIG (reference sequence). Trimming took off 2 bases at V and 4 bases at J, with 11 bases between the two ends. The CDR3 length is 13 residues. The CDR3 loop reads CAWSSTGFTEAFF. CDR3 coding DNA: TGTGCCTGGAGTTCTACGGGGTTCACTGAAGCTTTCTTT.

The V gene is TRBV3-1, the J gene TRBJ2-1; TRBD2 aligns across 11 bases. There are 14 residues in the CDR3. The germline V gene has CDR1 LGHDT and CDR2 YNNKEL (reference sequence). V lost 5 bases, J lost 11 bases, and 8 bases stayed unmatched. CDR3 residues: CASSFGTSGDQQFF. The CDR3 DNA sequence: TGTGCCAGCAGCTTTGGGACTAGCGGAGATCAGCAGTTCTTC.

This clonotype was detected many times. This chain uses TRBV29-1 with TRBJ1-1; tentative D call: TRBD1 (5 bases). V lost 6 bases to trimming and J lost 9 bases, with 17 bases between them. Germline values: CDR1 SQVTM, CDR2 ANQGSEA. The CDR3 covers 12 residues. CDR3 sequence (DNA): TGCAGCGTCCTGACAGAAGTCGCGAAAGCTTTCTTT. Translated: CSVLTEVAKAFF.

The rearrangement joins TRBV6-6 to TRBJ2-7; D is uncertain. Germline V lookup: CDR1 MNHNY, CDR2 SVGAGI (reference sequence). CDR3 length: 14 amino acids. Trimming stripped 8 bases from V and 0 bases from J, with 14 bases between. The CDR3: CASVQDLTSYEQYF. The CDR3 bases are TGTGCCAGCGTTCAGGACCTCACCTCCTACGAGCAGTACTTC.

This clonotype is labeled large. V and J are TRBV4-1 and TRBJ1-4; TRBD1 might be the D (5 bases). CDR1 is MGHRA and CDR2 is YSYEKL in the germline V gene. V lost 5 bases and J lost 6, with 16 bases in between. The CDR3 sequence is 15 residues long. The CDR3 region has the DNA TGCGCCAGCAGCGTCACCGGACACATGGATGAAAAACTGTTTTTT. Its protein is CASSVTGHMDEKLFF.